The TCR beta chain described here comes from a study of cytomegalovirus exposure and HLA in healthy donors. About the research overall: The study's early data release held about 85 million unique TCRs from HLA-typed donors. Study-level findings and limits: In an earlier analysis, about 90% or about 30%: the productive usage of most TCR beta V segments.

The CDR3 is 14 residues long, counting both termini. The germline CDR1 and CDR2 sequences are SEHNR and FQNEAQ (reference sequence). Worth noting for this clone: Its antigen is undetermined. It is unclear where the CDR3 begins or ends on the DNA, so no DNA is shown, and the CDR3 is as TCRdb lists it.

The study ran its PCR with 60 Vbeta and 13 Jbeta primers. TCRdb's copy holds only in-frame clones and misses some; the assay was immunoSEQ multiplex PCR. The table records under 130,000 clones, 79% of them present only once. This receptor was obtained from a woman aged 40-49 years in good health and CMV-seronegative. The rearrangement links TRBV7-9 to TRBJ1-1; the table's D call TRBD1 went unverified against the DNA. Sequencing input: PBMCs. This chain's CDR3 is CASTFGSGTLEAFF.